This T cell receptor (beta chain) is drawn from a study of PD-1 blockade in classical Hodgkin lymphoma. Study-level results: Patients starting nivolumab under 1 year after ASCT were excluded. Newly diagnosed patients were reported to exhibit reduced baseline TCR diversity relative to healthy donors.

Some clones are missing from TCRdb's copy, which holds only in-frame ones; the method was immunoSEQ multiplex PCR. The sample gives under 20,000 clones, about four fifths of which show up once; about a sixth is in the top ten. Autologous stem cell transplantation was followed by relapse in every patient, and brentuximab vedotin exposure varied. Best responses included complete response and partial response; otherwise, the best response was progressive disease. In regard to this clone: Its antigen is not identified.

The TCR originated in a human donor with classical Hodgkin lymphoma. Sequenced material: peripheral blood mononuclear cells (PBMCs), taken before the second cycle of nivolumab.

For the CDR3, the DNA is TGTGCCATCAGTCAAGACAGGGCCTATGGCTACACCTTC. This encodes CAISQDRAYGYTF. This chain uses TRBV10-3 with TRBJ1-2; 7 bases align to TRBD1. J was trimmed by 4 bases and V by 5 bases; bases with no gene match: 4. Germline loops: CDR1 ENHRY, CDR2 SYGVKD. The CDR3 runs 13 residues.